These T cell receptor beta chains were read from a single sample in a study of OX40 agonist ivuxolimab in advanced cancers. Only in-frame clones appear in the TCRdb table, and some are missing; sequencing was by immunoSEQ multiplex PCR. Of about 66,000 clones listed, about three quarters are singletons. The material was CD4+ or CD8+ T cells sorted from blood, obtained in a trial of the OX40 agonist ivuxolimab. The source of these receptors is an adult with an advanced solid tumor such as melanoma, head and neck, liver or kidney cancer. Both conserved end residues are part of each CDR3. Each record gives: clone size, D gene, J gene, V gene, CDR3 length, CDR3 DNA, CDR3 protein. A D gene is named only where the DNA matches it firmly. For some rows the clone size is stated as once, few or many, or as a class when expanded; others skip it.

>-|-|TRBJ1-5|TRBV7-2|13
TGTGCCAGCAGCTTAGGAAGGACCCAGCCCCAGCATTTT
CASSLGRTQPQHF
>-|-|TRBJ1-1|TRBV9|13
TGTGCCAGCAGCGGTACAGAATTAACTGAAGCTTTCTTT
CASSGTELTEAFF
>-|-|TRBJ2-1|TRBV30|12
TGTGCCTGGAGACCAGGCTGGGGGGAGCAGTTCTTC
CAWRPGWGEQFF
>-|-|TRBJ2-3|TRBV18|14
TGTGCCAGCTCACCACTCCAAAGCACAGATACGCAGTATTTT
CASSPLQSTDTQYF
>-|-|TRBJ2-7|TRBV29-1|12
TGCAGCGTGGCCCCAGGGGTTTACGAGCAGTACTTC
CSVAPGVYEQYF
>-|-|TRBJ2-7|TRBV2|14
TGTGCCAGCAGTGAAAGTCAGGGCCCCTACGAGCAGTACTTC
CASSESQGPYEQYF
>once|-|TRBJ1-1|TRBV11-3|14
TGTGCCAGCACCCCCCAGGGGAGGGCCACTGAAGCTTTCTTT
CASTPQGRATEAFF
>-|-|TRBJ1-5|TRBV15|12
TGTGCCACCAGCCCTTACGGTCAGCCCCAGCATTTT
CATSPYGQPQHF
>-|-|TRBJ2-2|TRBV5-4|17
TGTGCCAGCAGCTTGCCCGGGCGCGTATTAGACACCGGGGAGCTGTTTTTT
CASSLPGRVLDTGELFF
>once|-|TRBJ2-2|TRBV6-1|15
TGTGCCACCCGTTGGGGGGGGCCTAGCACCGGGGAGCTGTTTTTT
CATRWGGPSTGELFF
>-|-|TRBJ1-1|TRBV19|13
TGTGCCTGTGGACTCTCGGGGTCCACTGAAGCTTTCTTT
CACGLSGSTEAFF
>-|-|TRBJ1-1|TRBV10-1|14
TGCGCCAGCTCAATCGAACCGACAGCCGAGAAAGCTTTCTTT
CASSIEPTAEKAFF
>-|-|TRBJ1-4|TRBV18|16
TGTGCCAGCTCACCCCTACTAGGTGAGGGGATTGAAAAACTGTTTTTT
CASSPLLGEGIEKLFF
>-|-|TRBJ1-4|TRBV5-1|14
TGCGCCAGTTCAGGGTCGGGGATTAATGAAAAACTGTTTTTT
CASSGSGINEKLFF
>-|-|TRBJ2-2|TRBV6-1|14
TGTGCCAGCGGGAGCTCGACAGGCGCCGGGGAGCTGTTTTTT
CASGSSTGAGELFF
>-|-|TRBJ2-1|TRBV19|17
TGTGCCAGTAAGGTCGACCGGGGGTCTAGTTCCTACAATGAGCAGTTCTTC
CASKVDRGSSSYNEQFF
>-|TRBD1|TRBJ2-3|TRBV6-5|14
TGTGCCAGCAGTCCACAGGGGGCGCGGTATACGCAGTATTTT
CASSPQGARYTQYF
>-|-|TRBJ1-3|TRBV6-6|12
TGTGCCAGTAAAGACTCTGGAAACACCATATATTTT
CASKDSGNTIYF
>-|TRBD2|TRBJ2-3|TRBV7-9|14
TGTGCCAGCAGCTTCGGGGGGGCCACAGATACGCAGTATTTT
CASSFGGATDTQYF
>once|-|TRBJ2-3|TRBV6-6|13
TGTGCCAGCAGCTTGCGTTCCGCAGATACGCAGTATTTT
CASSLRSADTQYF
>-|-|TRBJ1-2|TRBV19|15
TGTGCCAGTAGGGAAACCAGGGGCGCTAACTATGGCTACACCTTC
CASRETRGANYGYTF
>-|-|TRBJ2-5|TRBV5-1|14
TGCGCCAGCAGCTACCAGGGAGTAGAAGAGACCCAGTACTTC
CASSYQGVEETQYF
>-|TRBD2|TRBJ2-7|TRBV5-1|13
TGCGCCAGCCGTGATCCGGGGGGCTACGAGCAGTACTTC
CASRDPGGYEQYF